These T cell receptor beta chains were read from a single sample in a study of blood T cell repertoires in COVID-19. The repertoire was sequenced with immunoSEQ multiplex PCR; TCRdb's copy has only in-frame clones and lacks some. The sample shows about 130,000 clones, about 79% of them seen only once. Sequenced material: peripheral blood. The receptor set was obtained from a woman older than 75 with acute or convalescent COVID-19. Each CDR3 is given with its conserved first and last residue. D genes are given only for firm matches. Part of the rows lack a size; the others show once, few, many or a class for expanded clones.

j_call v_call clone_size d_call cdr3_aa cdr3_nt
TRBJ1-1 TRBV20-1 - - CSASGRGAGFF TGCAGTGCTAGTGGGCGGGGGGCCGGTTTCTTT
TRBJ1-6 TRBV5-5 - - CASTYRDTIYNSPLHF TGTGCCAGCACTTACCGGGACACAATTTATAATTCACCCCTCCACTTT
TRBJ1-6 TRBV25-1 - TRBD1 CASTGTGNNSPLHF TGTGCCAGCACCGGGACAGGGAATAATTCACCCCTCCACTTT
TRBJ1-2 TRBV2 few - CASTSKGAGGYTF TGTGCCAGCACCTCTAAGGGCGCGGGGGGCTACACCTTC
TRBJ1-2 TRBV6-1 - - CASSETTDYGYTF TGTGCCAGCAGTGAAACGACAGACTATGGCTACACCTTC
TRBJ2-7 TRBV10-3 - - CAIGQQGMGEQYF TGTGCCATCGGTCAACAGGGAATGGGCGAGCAGTACTTC
TRBJ1-2 TRBV9 - TRBD1 CASSVERRGRGYTF TGTGCCAGCAGCGTAGAACGGAGGGGGCGAGGCTACACCTTC
TRBJ1-2 TRBV19 - TRBD1 CASSIGTGGDGYTF TGTGCCAGTAGTATCGGGACAGGGGGCGATGGCTACACCTTC
TRBJ1-1 TRBV7-2 - - CASSLLTGYTEAFF TGTGCCAGCAGCTTACTGACCGGGTACACTGAAGCTTTCTTT
TRBJ2-3 TRBV7-9 - - CASSSGGGRTDTQYF TGTGCCAGCAGCTCCGGCGGGGGCCGCACAGATACGCAGTATTTT
TRBJ2-7 TRBV29-1 once - CSARRGPNYEQYF TGCAGCGCGAGGAGGGGACCCAACTACGAGCAGTACTTC
TRBJ2-7 TRBV2 - - CASSVYSSYEQYF TGTGCCAGCAGTGTCTATTCCTCCTACGAGCAGTACTTC
TRBJ2-7 TRBV5-1 - TRBD1 CASSGQGLYEQYF TGCGCCAGTTCCGGACAGGGCCTCTACGAGCAGTACTTC
TRBJ1-2 TRBV2 - TRBD1 CASSTDREVAYGYTF TGTGCCAGCAGTACCGACAGGGAGGTGGCCTATGGCTACACCTTC
TRBJ1-1 TRBV29-1 - - CSVEASLETLNTEAFF TGCAGCGTTGAAGCTAGCTTGGAAACACTGAACACTGAAGCTTTCTTT
TRBJ1-3 TRBV5-4 - TRBD1 CASSPMGQASGNTIYF TGTGCCAGCAGCCCGATGGGACAGGCGTCTGGAAACACCATATATTTT
TRBJ1-1 TRBV12-3/TRBV12-4 - - CASTHSVNTEAFF TGTGCCAGCACCCACAGTGTGAACACTGAAGCTTTCTTT
TRBJ1-5 TRBV18 - - CASSLLSNQPQHF TGTGCCAGCTCACTACTCAGCAATCAGCCCCAGCATTTT
TRBJ2-7 TRBV5-1 - - CASTLTGTSWDEQYF TGCGCCAGCACCCTTACAGGGACATCCTGGGACGAGCAGTACTTC
TRBJ1-1 TRBV6-2/TRBV6-3 once - CASSYGRENTEAFF TGTGCCAGCAGTTACGGTCGGGAGAACACTGAAGCTTTCTTT
TRBJ1-2 TRBV6-5 - - CASSKSQGYGYTF TGTGCCAGCAGTAAGAGTCAGGGGTATGGCTACACCTTC
TRBJ1-1 TRBV5-1 - - CASSLASQGEAFF TGCGCCAGCAGCTTGGCCTCGCAGGGTGAAGCTTTCTTT
TRBJ2-1 TRBV30 - - CAWSGDTPRYNEQFF TGTGCCTGGAGTGGGGACACCCCGAGATACAATGAGCAGTTCTTC
TRBJ1-1 TRBV5-1 once - CASSLGRTNTEAFF TGCGCCAGCAGCTTGGGCAGAACGAACACTGAAGCTTTCTTT
TRBJ2-1 TRBV4-2 - TRBD2 CASSQGTGTSGGAEKYNEQFF TGTGCCAGCAGCCAAGGAACCGGGACTAGCGGGGGGGCCGAAAAGTACAATGAGCAGTTCTTC
TRBJ1-5 TRBV12-3/TRBV12-4 - - CATAGTSDQPQHF TGTGCCACCGCCGGGACATCGGATCAGCCCCAGCATTTT
TRBJ1-3 TRBV6-5 - TRBD1 CASSYSQGNPGNTIYF TGTGCCAGCAGTTACTCACAGGGGAACCCTGGAAACACCATATATTTT
TRBJ1-5 TRBV5-6 - - CASSLGARGQPQHF TGTGCCAGCAGCTTGGGAGCTCGAGGGCAGCCCCAGCATTTT
TRBJ1-6 TRBV5-1 - - CASSLEENSPLHF TGCGCCAGCAGCTTGGAGGAGAATTCACCCCTCCACTTT
TRBJ1-5 TRBV18 - - CASSPERGNQPQHF TGTGCCAGCTCACCGGAAAGGGGAAATCAGCCCCAGCATTTT
TRBJ2-5 TRBV5-6 - - CASSLDGQETQYF TGTGCCAGCAGCTTGGACGGCCAAGAGACCCAGTACTTC
TRBJ1-2 TRBV7-2 once TRBD1 CASSFLRTGGANYGYTF TGTGCCAGCAGCTTCTTGCGTACAGGGGGGGCTAACTATGGCTACACCTTC
TRBJ1-4 TRBV18 - - CASSLTQGWEKLFF TGTGCCAGCTCACTGACGCAGGGATGGGAAAAACTGTTTTTT
TRBJ2-7 TRBV7-9 - TRBD2 CASSFASGGHEQYF TGTGCCAGCAGCTTTGCTAGCGGGGGCCACGAGCAGTACTTC
TRBJ1-2 TRBV12-3/TRBV12-4 - TRBD1 CASTGTGDGYTF TGTGCCAGCACTGGAACAGGGGATGGCTACACCTTC
TRBJ2-3 TRBV10-3 - TRBD2 CAISDPLAGSTDTQYF TGTGCCATCAGTGACCCCCTAGCGGGGAGCACAGATACGCAGTATTTT
TRBJ2-5 TRBV12-3/TRBV12-4 - - CASSLGQIETQYF TGTGCCAGCAGTTTAGGGCAGATAGAGACCCAGTACTTC
TRBJ1-5 TRBV2 - TRBD1 CASSAGTGGQPQHF TGTGCCAGCAGCGCCGGGACAGGGGGGCAGCCCCAGCATTTT
TRBJ1-5 TRBV2 - TRBD1 CASSRQGAGQPQHF TGTGCCAGCAGCCGACAGGGGGCGGGCCAGCCCCAGCATTTT
TRBJ2-2 TRBV7-2 - - CASSSRPPSRGNTGELFF TGTGCCAGCAGCTCCCGGCCTCCCTCCCGGGGGAACACCGGGGAGCTGTTTTTT
TRBJ2-3 TRBV7-3 once - CASSLQRVIRTDTQYF TGTGCCAGCAGCTTACAGCGGGTGATTCGCACAGATACGCAGTATTTT
TRBJ1-2 TRBV5-6 - - CASKAGWQTNYGYTF TGTGCCAGCAAGGCCGGGTGGCAGACTAACTATGGCTACACCTTC
TRBJ2-1 TRBV7-3 - - CASSLLVKYNEQFF TGTGCCAGCAGCCTACTGGTAAAATACAATGAGCAGTTCTTC
TRBJ1-1 TRBV3-1/TRBV3-2 once - CASSQDLGERAFF TGTGCCAGCAGCCAAGATCTGGGAGAAAGAGCTTTCTTT
TRBJ2-2 TRBV9 - - CASSESRAGELFF TGTGCCAGCAGCGAAAGCCGGGCCGGGGAGCTGTTTTTT
TRBJ1-1 TRBV19 once - CASSFGRGNTEAFF TGTGCCAGTAGCTTCGGACGGGGGAACACTGAAGCTTTCTTT
TRBJ1-4 TRBV30 - - CAWRHDSEKLFF TGTGCCTGGAGGCACGACAGTGAAAAACTGTTTTTT
TRBJ2-5 TRBV10-3 - - CAISDPTGSQETQYF TGTGCCATCAGTGACCCAACCGGGAGCCAAGAGACCCAGTACTTC
TRBJ2-1 TRBV3-1/TRBV3-2 - TRBD2 CASSQGTHGEGEQFF TGTGCCAGCAGCCAGGGGACTCACGGGGAGGGTGAGCAGTTCTTC
TRBJ2-7 TRBV25-1 once - CASRDRSSYEQYF TGTGCCAGCAGAGACAGGTCTAGTTACGAGCAGTACTTC
TRBJ2-5 TRBV4-3 - TRBD1 CASSQAQPGTGKETQYF TGCGCCAGCAGCCAAGCGCAGCCCGGGACAGGGAAAGAGACCCAGTACTTC